One and the same sample provided the 27 T cell receptor beta chains below, sequenced in a study of graft-versus-host responses after intestinal transplantation. These TCRs are of unknown antigen specificity. Assay: immunoSEQ multiplex PCR; the TCRdb copy retains only in-frame clones and omits some. The table includes roughly 110,000 clones, approximately 90% detected once. The specimen comprised unstimulated CD4+ T cells sorted from spleen or lymph node cells, sampled before transplant. The receptors were gathered from a human donor who was the organ donor for an intestinal transplant.

The J gene is TRBJ2-5, the V gene TRBV29-1; tentatively, D is TRBD2 (6 bases). V lost 7 bases and J 4 bases, leaving 10 bases between the germline ends. The CDR3 covers 11 residues. Germline assignment: CDR1 SQVTM and CDR2 ANQGSEA. CDR3 in amino acids: CSDRRGETQYF. CDR3 bases: TGCAGCGATCGGCGGGGAGAGACCCAGTACTTC.

This clone was seen a few times. The chain links TRBV19 to TRBJ2-4; the match to TRBD2 covers 8 bases. CDR3 length: 14 residues. CDR1 and CDR2 from the germline V gene are LNHDA and SQIVND (reference sequence). J was trimmed by 6 bases and V by 3 bases; bases with no gene match: 4. The CDR3 DNA follows: TGTGCCAGTAGTATGGGACGGGGGGGAAACATTCAGTACTTC. Translated, it gives CASSMGRGGNIQYF.

The CDR3 reads CASSSRTRSQPQHF. The CDR3 region has the DNA TGTGCCAGCAGTTCGCGAACACGTAGTCAGCCCCAGCATTTT. The chain carries TRBV28 and TRBJ1-5; no reliable D call. From germline, CDR1 is MDHEN and CDR2 SYDVKM. This CDR3 region has 14 residues. V gave up 4 bases and J gave up 6 bases, with 13 bases separating them.

This chain uses TRBV27 with TRBJ2-1, with TRBD2 matching over 7 bases. The CDR3 runs to 15 residues. Germline CDR1 MNHEY, CDR2 SMNVEV (reference sequence). V lost 6 bases and J lost 2; bases outside the gene matches: 7. This CDR3 is CASRSGAGPYNEQFF. Written as DNA, the CDR3 is TGTGCCAGCAGAAGCGGAGCGGGACCCTACAATGAGCAGTTCTTC.

V usage is TRBV29-1 and J usage is TRBJ2-7, with TRBD2 matching 10 bases. The CDR3 contains 15 residues. J was trimmed by 2 bases and V by 5 bases; bases with no gene match: 9. Per the germline V gene, CDR1 is SQVTM and CDR2 is ANQGSEA. CDR3 region: CSVRTSGQGPYEQYF. Here the CDR3 DNA reads TGCAGCGTTCGGACTAGCGGACAAGGGCCCTACGAGCAGTACTTC.

The rearrangement links TRBV28 to TRBJ2-3; TRBD1 agrees at 9 bases. There are 15 residues in the CDR3. Germline assignment: CDR1 MDHEN and CDR2 SYDVKM. With V trimmed by 6 bases and J by 2 bases, 6 bases remained unmatched. CDR3 bases: TGTGCCAGCAGCTCGGGACAGGGATTCACAGATACGCAGTATTTT. Translated: CASSSGQGFTDTQYF.

The gene calls are TRBV9 and TRBJ2-1, with D uncertain. CDR1 and CDR2 from the germline V gene are SGDLS and YYNGEE. This CDR3 is built from 15 residues. V lost 4 bases to trimming and J lost 9 bases, with 20 bases between them. Here the CDR3 DNA reads TGTGCCAGCAGCTCTAGAAATGGCGTTTGGGGTGAGCAGTTCTTC. It encodes CASSSRNGVWGEQFF.

This clone was observed a single time. The chain joins TRBV4-1 to TRBJ2-7, with 9 positions matching TRBD2. Germline CDR1 is MGHRA and CDR2 is YSYEKL. The CDR3 extends over 15 amino acids. Unmatched junction bases numbered 2, after V lost 0 bases and J lost 2 bases. The CDR3 here is CASSQERGGPYEQYF. In DNA, the CDR3 is TGCGCCAGCAGCCAAGAGCGGGGGGGCCCCTACGAGCAGTACTTC.

This chain links TRBV10-1 with TRBJ2-7, with TRBD2 matching 7 bases. From germline, CDR1 is WNHNN and CDR2 SYGVQD (reference sequence). The CDR3 is 16 amino acids. The J segment lost 5 bases and the V segment lost 7 bases, leaving 17 bases of the junction unmatched. CDR3 DNA: TGCGCCAGCACCCTTTTGAGCGGGATCTGCCGGGACGAGCAGTACTTC. Protein product: CASTLLSGICRDEQYF.

This chain joins TRBV30 and TRBJ2-7; 13 nucleotides match TRBD2. CDR1 and CDR2 (germline): GTSNPN, SVGIG (reference sequence). V was pared by 5 bases and J by 6 bases, with 4 bases of the junction left unmatched. This CDR3 has 13 residues. The chain's CDR3 is CAWQGLAGPEQYF. CDR3 DNA: TGTGCCTGGCAGGGACTAGCGGGACCCGAGCAGTACTTC.

This chain connects TRBV6-5 to TRBJ1-4; D gene ambiguous. The CDR3 runs 13 residues. The germline CDR1 and CDR2 sequences are MNHEY and SVGAGI. V lost 0 bases and J 10 bases, leaving 9 bases between the germline ends. The CDR3 sequence is CASSYSSSGKLFF. The DNA of the CDR3 is TGTGCCAGCAGTTACTCGAGTAGTGGAAAACTGTTTTTT.

V and J are TRBV11-2 and TRBJ2-5; D is possibly TRBD2 (8 bases). This CDR3 region has 14 residues. Trimming stripped 4 bases from V and 5 bases from J, with 14 bases between. Per the germline V gene, CDR1 is SGHAT and CDR2 is FQNNGV. The CDR3 region has the DNA TGTGCCAGCAGCTCCGGGAGGGGGCCTGAGACCCAGTACTTC. It is translated as CASSSGRGPETQYF.

The chain is built from TRBV6-5 and TRBJ1-2, with D possibly TRBD1 on 5 matching bases. V lost 5 bases and J lost 3, with 16 bases in between. Per germline, CDR1 MNHEY and CDR2 SVGAGI. This CDR3 is 15 amino acids long. CDR3 coding DNA: TGTGCCAGCAGTCTACTCCACCCGACAGACTATGGCTACACCTTC. It translates to CASSLLHPTDYGYTF.

The gene calls are TRBV29-1 and TRBJ2-5; possibly TRBD1 for D (5 bases). The CDR3 loop spans 12 amino acids. The V end lost 6 bases, the J end lost 5 bases, and 13 bases lay between the germline ends. The V gene's germline CDR1 is SQVTM and CDR2 ANQGSEA. CDR3 sequence (DNA): TGCAGCGTCTTGCAGGGTGGGGAGACCCAGTACTTC. Protein sequence: CSVLQGGETQYF.

As DNA, the CDR3 is TGTGCCAGCAGTGAACAGAGGAACCGGTATCAGCCCCAGCATTTT. Protein: CASSEQRNRYQPQHF. The V and J genes are TRBV6-1 and TRBJ1-5; no clear D gene. CDR1 MNHNS and CDR2 SASEGT come from the germline V gene. Trimming shortened V by 2 bases and J by 5 bases, and 13 bases separated the two germline ends. The CDR3 sequence is 15 residues long.

The chain joins TRBV19 to TRBJ2-5, with 7 bases matching TRBD2. From germline, CDR1 is LNHDA and CDR2 SQIVND (reference sequence). Trimming took 5 bases from V and 0 from J; bases not matched to a gene: 0. This CDR3 contains 13 residues. The DNA for the CDR3 is TGTGCCAGTAGTCGGGGGGACCAAGAGACCCAGTACTTC. Its protein is CASSRGDQETQYF.

The chain has TRBV2 and TRBJ2-7, with 9 bases identical to TRBD2. The V segment lost 6 bases and the J segment 2 bases; nucleotides outside the gene matches: 2. The germline V gene encodes CDR1 SNHLY and CDR2 FYNNEI. The CDR3 has 13 amino acids. The CDR3 spells CASRLAGAYEQYF. Here the CDR3 DNA reads TGTGCCAGCAGGTTAGCGGGAGCCTACGAGCAGTACTTC.

V is TRBV9 and J is TRBJ2-3, with D uncertain. From germline, CDR1 is SGDLS and CDR2 YYNGEE. The CDR3 has 16 amino acids. V gave up 4 bases and J gave up 4 bases, with 19 bases separating them. CDR3 nucleotides: TGTGCCAGCAGCCCCCGGTCCTCCCAAGTGGCAGATACGCAGTATTTT. This translates into CASSPRSSQVADTQYF.

The chain employs TRBV30 and TRBJ2-7; the match to TRBD2 covers 10 bases. This CDR3 contains 16 residues. The trim removed 2 bases at V and 0 bases at J, leaving 7 bases unmatched. The germline V gene has CDR1 GTSNPN and CDR2 SVGIG (reference sequence). The CDR3 nucleotides read TGTGCCTGGAGTTTACGGACTAGCGGTACCTCCTACGAGCAGTACTTC. Its protein product is CAWSLRTSGTSYEQYF.

The rearrangement uses TRBV10-3 and TRBJ1-6, with 7 bases fitting TRBD1. This CDR3 has 17 amino acids. V gave up 2 bases and J gave up 2 bases; unmatched junction bases: 6. Germline V gene sequence: CDR1 ENHRY, CDR2 SYGVKD. The CDR3 sequence: CAISERQGGAYNSPLHF. CDR3 bases: TGTGCCATCAGTGAGAGACAGGGTGGCGCCTATAATTCACCCCTCCACTTT.

This rearrangement joins TRBV5-4 to TRBJ2-1, with D unclear. CDR1 SGHNT and CDR2 YYREEE come from the germline V gene (reference sequence). The V gene lost 1 base and the J gene lost 7 bases, with 12 bases spanning the gap. This CDR3 contains 14 residues. CDR3 protein: CASSLTATVNEQFF. CDR3 bases: TGTGCCAGCAGCTTGACTGCGACTGTGAATGAGCAGTTCTTC.

The chain employs TRBV2 and TRBJ2-5; tentatively, D is TRBD2 (5 bases). V dropped 3 bases and J dropped 7 bases, with 12 bases sitting between them. The length of the CDR3 is 13 residues. Germline values: CDR1 SNHLY, CDR2 FYNNEI. CDR3: CASSDWLALTQYF. In DNA, the CDR3 is TGTGCCAGCAGTGATTGGCTAGCTTTGACCCAGTACTTC.

The table lists this clone with a few counts. This chain links TRBV5-1 with TRBJ2-1; D may be TRBD1 (5 bases). Trimming took off 1 base at V and 4 bases at J, with 6 bases between the two ends. The CDR3 has 13 residues. Per germline, CDR1 SGHRS and CDR2 YFSETQ. The chain's CDR3 is CASSLSGYNEQFF. DNA of the CDR3: TGCGCCAGCAGCTTGTCAGGGTACAATGAGCAGTTCTTC.

The J gene is TRBJ1-2, the V gene TRBV7-2; D might be TRBD1 (6 bases). V dropped 1 base and J dropped 7 bases, with 19 bases sitting between them. The CDR3 spans 16 residues. The germline CDR1 and CDR2 sequences are SGHTA and FQGNSA. This CDR3 reads CASSLGGGVEVFGYTF. In nucleotides, the CDR3 is TGTGCCAGCAGCTTAGGGGGGGGCGTAGAAGTTTTTGGCTACACCTTC.

This chain joins TRBV6-5 and TRBJ2-3; 7 bases fit TRBD2. The CDR3 spans 15 residues. V gave up 4 bases and J gave up 4 bases; unmatched junction bases: 8. Germline assignment: CDR1 MNHEY and CDR2 SVGAGI. DNA of the CDR3: TGTGCCAGCAGTTGGGGCGGGAGAGGGGCAGATACGCAGTATTTT. This gives the protein CASSWGGRGADTQYF.

V and J are TRBV30 and TRBJ2-1; D gene uncertain. V lost 8 bases, J lost 0 bases, and 17 bases lay in between. From germline, CDR1 is GTSNPN and CDR2 SVGIG (reference sequence). The CDR3 length is 15 residues. The CDR3 here is CASDRPPSSYNEQFF. CDR3 DNA: TGTGCCAGTGACCGGCCCCCATCCTCCTACAATGAGCAGTTCTTC. The entire variable domain, with the rest obtained from reference TRBV30 and TRBJ2-1, is as follows: SQTIHQWPATLVQPVGSPLSLECTVEGTSNPNLYWYRQAAGRGLQLLFYSVGIGQISSEVPQNLSASRPQDRQFILSSKKLLLSDSGFYLCASDRPPSSYNEQFFGPGTRLTVL.

This clone was found once. The CDR3 loop reads CASSLDRAAISEAFF. The CDR3 DNA reads as TGTGCCAGCAGCTTGGACAGGGCTGCAATCTCTGAAGCTTTCTTT. The chain recombines TRBV5-6 with TRBJ1-1; perhaps TRBD1 as D (6 bases). The CDR3 runs 15 residues. Germline CDR1 SGHDT, CDR2 YYEEEE. V lost 0 bases, J lost 6 bases, and 15 bases lay in between.